The T cell receptor beta chain under discussion was sequenced for a study of blood T cell repertoires in COVID-19 (dated by TCRdb to 2019 to 2021). In terms of the full investigation: Collaborator samples came from the United States, Italy and Spain and covered acute and convalescent phases of COVID-19. Subjects who had been exposed to COVID-19, were actively infected with it, or had recovered from it provided the deeply sampled blood TCRbeta repertoires that made up the dataset. Nearly every sample came with metadata listing a de-identified subject ID, COVID-19 status, age in years and sex. Samples were obtained from the ongoing ImmuneRACE study (first 160 participants) and from about 1,300 subjects provided by 6 global collaborators. The prospective study material was composed of cDNA or gDNA derived from T cells, B-cell-depleted T cells, or PBMCs. The repertoires were released in a freely available public database meant as a resource for research on the immune response to SARS-CoV-2. Where available, HLA class I and class II types were taken from metadata supplied by the sample provider and were not determined by assay-based typing.

Summary of the overall study and its limitations: How much clinical and demographic metadata was included differed by source and by participant, and the metadata was provided uncurated.

Collaborating institutions collected whole blood in K2EDTA tubes following their own protocols. For TCRbeta analysis, collaborators shipped samples in one of three forms: frozen whole blood, isolated PBMCs, or DNA extracted from either of those sample types. The immunoSEQ Assay, a bias-controlled multiplex PCR, was used to amplify TCRbeta CDR3 regions from genomic DNA. The paper's data handling went like this. The number of nucleated cells in each sample was estimated from the amplification of reference gene primers within the assay. To quantify the absolute abundance of each unique TCRbeta CDR3 rearrangement, sequence reads were collapsed and filtered. For each sample, productive Simpson clonality was calculated by taking the square root of Simpson's diversity index across productive rearrangements. Here the immuneACCESS table is served through TCRdb, limited to in-frame sequences with V and J called. Missing clones are a known gap in these copies; in checked studies unresolved V genes cover under half, and the rest lacks a known reason. The DNA gave D and trimming, while V, J and clone size come from that table. The sample records some 150,000 clones, about 87% of which are singletons. The ten largest clones capture 44% of the sample.

Notes on this clone: Which antigen it targets is not known. No base quality values were provided; no much bigger clone lies one nucleotide off.

CDR1 is given as MDHEN and CDR2 as SYDVKM, both from the germline V gene. From V the trimming removes 5 bases and from J it removes 5 bases, while the gene matches leave 4 bases of the junction unaccounted for. From its cysteine to its phenylalanine, the CDR3 spans 15 amino acids. Only the CDR3 region is kept as DNA, spanning 45 bases read in frame from base 1. The clonotype comes from a human donor in a cohort sampled during active COVID-19. The sequencing input was peripheral blood. The chain employs TRBV28 and TRBJ1-6; TRBD1 matches 9 bases in the middle. The CDR3 protein is CASSGWTGDNSPLHF. The sequence in DNA is TGTGCCAGCAGTGGATGGACAGGGGATAATTCACCCCTCCACTTT.